This is a list of T cell receptor beta chains from one sample in a study of T cell repertoires in cytomegalovirus infection. TCRdb re-derived calls from the reads in MiXCR, one entry per CDR3 protein. Of 120,000 to 150,000 distinct CDR3 sequences in the sample, about 6.1% were seen once. Sequencing was performed on PBMCs. All receptors come from a human donor in good health (CMV status not recorded). Some clones in this sample may be carry-over from other donors' samples. Both conserved end residues are part of each CDR3. The D gene is left open where the match is weak. Size tells how often a clone was seen (once, few, many) or the class of an expanded clone, and some rows leave it out.

V,size,J,D,DNA,CDR3
TRBV7-2,many,TRBJ2-5,.,TGTGCCAGCAGCCTACAGGGGGGGTACCAAGAGACCCAGTACTTC,CASSLQGGYQETQYF
TRBV20-1,.,TRBJ2-7,TRBD1,TGCAGTGCGGCCGAGACAGGGCCATACGAGCAGTACTTC,CSAAETGPYEQYF
TRBV19,few,TRBJ2-3,.,TGTGCCAGTAGTATCAGCCACACAGATACGCAGTATTTT,CASSISHTDTQYF
TRBV7-2,many,TRBJ1-5,.,TGTGCCAGCAGCTCGGCCCCCCTCGGGAATCAGCCCCAGCATTTT,CASSSAPLGNQPQHF
TRBV5-6,many,TRBJ2-1,.,TGTGCCAGCAGCTTGCCCAGCTCCTACAATGAGCAGTTCTTC,CASSLPSSYNEQFF
TRBV7-2,many,TRBJ1-4,.,TGTGCCAGCAGCTTCATCCGATCAACTAATGAAAAACTGTTTTTT,CASSFIRSTNEKLFF
TRBV7-2,many,TRBJ1-5,.,TGTGCCAGCAGCTTAGTTGGGGAGCAGCCCCAGCATTTT,CASSLVGEQPQHF
TRBV28,many,TRBJ1-4,.,TGTGCCAGCAGTTTAAGGGCTAATGAAAAACTGTTTTTT,CASSLRANEKLFF
TRBV7-3,few,TRBJ2-4,.,TGTGCCAGCAGCCTCCAGGGGCGCGGAAACATTCAGTACTTC,CASSLQGRGNIQYF
TRBV5-4,.,TRBJ2-3,TRBD2,TGTGCCAGCAGCCAGCCTGCTAGCGGAGTAAGCACAGATACGCAGTATTTT,CASSQPASGVSTDTQYF
TRBV20-1,many,TRBJ2-7,.,TGCAGTGCTAGGGACAACTCCTACGAGCAGTACTTC,CSARDNSYEQYF
TRBV7-9,many,TRBJ2-5,TRBD2,TGTGCCAGCAGCAGGGGCCTTTCAGCGGGGTTTCAAGAGACCCAGTACTTC,CASSRGLSAGFQETQYF
TRBV19,many,TRBJ2-1,TRBD2,TGTGCCAGTAGTATAACGACTAGCGGGGGTCTTGAGCAGTTCTTC,CASSITTSGGLEQFF
TRBV7-7,many,TRBJ2-5,.,TGTGCCAGCAGCTTAGAGGCTCGAGAGACCCAGTACTTC,CASSLEARETQYF
TRBV7-8,many,TRBJ2-1,TRBD2,TGTGCCAGCAGCTTAGTTCCGCTAGCGGGGGGGAACTATGAGCAGTTCTTC,CASSLVPLAGGNYEQFF
TRBV29-1,few,TRBJ1-1,.,TGCAGCGCCTGGGGGGGGGGGGTTGTCACTGAAGCTTTCTTT,CSAWGGGVVTEAFF
TRBV29-1,.,TRBJ1-3,.,TGCAGCGTTGTAATCCCGAGCTCTGGAAACACCATATATTTT,CSVVIPSSGNTIYF
TRBV25-1,many,TRBJ1-3,.,TGTGCCAGCAGTGCCCCCCTCGGGTCCACCATATATTTT,CASSAPLGSTIYF
TRBV30,many,TRBJ1-2,.,TGTGCCTGGAGTGTCTCTTCGACCGCCTATGGCTACACCTTC,CAWSVSSTAYGYTF
TRBV7-9,many,TRBJ2-7,.,TGTGCCAGCAGCTTAGCTGATAAGATCTACGAGCAGTACTTC,CASSLADKIYEQYF
TRBV20-1,many,TRBJ2-5,TRBD1,TGCAGTGCTAGTCCCTTTGGGGCAGGGGGTCAAGAGACCCAGTACTTC,CSASPFGAGGQETQYF
TRBV12-3/TRBV12-4,many,TRBJ1-2,.,TGTGCCAGCAGAGGAAGTGGACAGAACTATGGCTACACCTTC,CASRGSGQNYGYTF
TRBV20-1,many,TRBJ2-1,TRBD2,TGCAGTGCTAGAGAAGGACTAGCGGGGGGGATACCCTCCTACAATGAGCAGTTCTTC,CSAREGLAGGIPSYNEQFF
TRBV27,few,TRBJ2-2,TRBD1,TGTGCCAGCAGTTTCGACAGGGGGGGGGCCGGGGAGCTGTTTTTT,CASSFDRGGAGELFF
TRBV7-3,few,TRBJ1-5,TRBD1,TGTGCCAGCAGCTTCAGAGGGGGCAACAGCAATCAGCCCCAGCATTTT,CASSFRGGNSNQPQHF
TRBV5-4,few,TRBJ2-3,.,TGTGCCAGCAGCTTGGTGCCAGATACGCAGTATTTT,CASSLVPDTQYF
TRBV7-8,many,TRBJ2-1,.,TGTGCCAGCAGCTCCGGGGCTTACAATGAGCAGTTCTTC,CASSSGAYNEQFF
TRBV7-2,many,TRBJ1-2,TRBD1,TGTGCCAGCAGCATGGGACAGGGCTATGGCTACACCTTC,CASSMGQGYGYTF
TRBV28,many,TRBJ1-5,.,TGTGCCAGCAGTTTACAGCCGAAGCCCCAGCATTTT,CASSLQPKPQHF